The T cell receptor beta chain described here comes from a study of radiation and T cells in renal cell carcinoma (TCRdb year 2020). Concerning the study at large: The samples were drawn from a clinical trial, where primary renal cell carcinomas were treated with 15 Gy of stereotactic body radiation therapy and then removed by nephrectomy 4 weeks afterward. TCR beta sequencing covered some 55 samples in total, comprising about 26 tumors and approximately 27 peripheral blood samples. Across all 53 samples, around 4,000,000 unique CDR3 nucleotide sequences encoding roughly 2.7 million unique CDR3 amino acid sequences were identified.

Points the paper makes about the study in general: Because pretreatment tumor biopsies were not available, the baseline intratumoral presence of clonotypes could not be determined. Tracking of blood repertoire dynamics stopped at four to five weeks after treatment, with no follow-up past that point. Because the trial had a single-armed design, the trial could not examine how radiation dose or scheduling affected the TCR repertoire. An increase in top tumor clonotypes in blood was observed from baseline to 2 weeks post-radiation, followed by contraction by 4 weeks, which was taken to suggest transient expansion of tumor-resident clones.

As to this clone: Its antigen target is currently unknown. It has no much larger one-base neighbor in the sample; base qualities were not kept.

TCR beta libraries were generated from genomic DNA with the immunoSEQ kit, following the manufacturer's recommendations. For library preparation, a first multiplex PCR was performed with proprietary primers, followed by a second PCR in which unique barcodes were added, and bead cleanups were performed after each round. A kit-provided positive control reaction and a negative control reaction were included in every sample batch. The final libraries were assessed on an Agilent 4200 TapeStation D1000 ScreenTape, pooled by volume, and quantified by qPCR. Sequencing was performed on an Illumina NextSeq500 with a MidOutput 150-cycle cartridge, and 156 Read1 and 15 Index1 cycles were run with kit custom primers. The pooled library was loaded at around 1.1 pM, and around 22% PhiX control was spiked in. Per the source publication's procedure: Vendor-processed data were analyzed in R, with a clonotype defined as all T cells sharing the same CDR3 nucleotide sequence. For clone abundance analyses, frequencies were normalized to the 10,000 most abundant clones per sample. Before analysis, public T cell clones were removed, and these numbered fewer than six per sample on average. A difference in abundance of at least 32-fold between compartments was used to define tumor-enriched and baseline blood-enriched clonotypes. A beta-binomial differential abundance model was used to identify clonotypes that were expanded or contracted between blood time points. Tumor-blood repertoire similarity was measured with the Baroni-Urbani and Buser coefficient, and group comparisons used two-tailed Wilcoxon tests in R. Imported from immuneACCESS, the table was reduced by TCRdb to in-frame sequences with V and J called. These copies leave out some clones; in studies compared against another copy, an unresolved V gene accounts for under half, and the cause of the remainder is not known. The V and J calls and the clone size are those of that table, but D and trimming were determined from the DNA. The sample table shows 85,000 to 100,000 clones, and 75% to 90% are seen once. Roughly 8% of the sample belongs to the ten largest clones.

The time point label, as the study defines it: baseline pretreatment blood. The treatment or condition label of this sample denotes: 15 Gy SBRT to primary tumor, nephrectomy 4 weeks later. To track tumor-enriched clonotypes, serial peripheral blood was sampled from radiation-treated patients at baseline and at 2 weeks and 4 weeks after SBRT. Every patient had renal cell carcinoma of clear cell pathology. Genomic DNA for TCR sequencing was prepared using the QIAamp DNA Blood Mini Kit (Qiagen). The analyses included only samples that passed all quality control checks. The germline V gene specifies SGHRS as CDR1 and YFSETQ as CDR2. Between the V and J ends, shortened by 4 bases and 7 bases respectively, the junction contains 13 bases. Inclusive of the bounding cysteine and phenylalanine, the CDR3 is 13 residues long. Kept here is only the CDR3 DNA, which spans 39 bases and is read in frame from base 1.

The sequence links TRBV5-1 to TRBJ2-3; the D gene could be either TRBD1 or TRBD2, each agreeing at 5 bases. The source material was blood, sampled from a patient whose treatment included radiotherapy and nephrectomy. This receptor was obtained from a man aged 50 to 59 with renal cell carcinoma. The encoded CDR3 is CASSERDRNTQYF. The base sequence is TGCGCCAGCAGCGAACGGGACCGGAATACGCAGTATTTT.